This entry concerns a single TCR beta chain. This entry comes from a study of blood T cell repertoires in COVID-19. About the study: Sites across the United States, Italy and Spain contributed samples from acute and convalescent COVID-19. PBMCs, B-cell-depleted T cells, or T cells were the source of the cDNA or gDNA that made up the material.

Seattle researchers signed up patients amid active infection and tracked them longitudinally. Per the original data handling: Cell counts per sample came from amplifying reference gene primers. Produced via immunoSEQ multiplex PCR; TCRdb's table is partial and in-frame only. V, J and clone size were drawn from that table, and D and trimming were deduced from the DNA. The repertoire consists of more than 200,000 clones, with 86% occurring once and the leading ten covering roughly 10%. The CDR3 covers 15 residues. V shed 4 bases and J 3 bases; nucleotides not matched to a gene: 5. Germline CDR1 is MDHEN and CDR2 is SYDVKM.

This receptor was taken from a man aged 45-60 years with COVID-19, enrolled during active disease. Source material: peripheral blood. The chain couples TRBV28 to TRBJ2-3; the match to TRBD2 covers 9 bases. CDR3 region: CASSWYAGGTDTQYF. CDR3 bases: TGTGCCAGCAGTTGGTACGCGGGGGGGACAGATACGCAGTATTTT. Together with reference TRBV28 and TRBJ2-3, the CDR3 gives the full variable domain: DVKVTQSSRYLVKRTGEKVFLECVQDMDHENMFWYRQDPGLGLRLIYFSYDVKMKEKGDIPEGYSVSREKKERFSLILESASTNQTSMYLCASSWYAGGTDTQYFGPGTRLTVL.